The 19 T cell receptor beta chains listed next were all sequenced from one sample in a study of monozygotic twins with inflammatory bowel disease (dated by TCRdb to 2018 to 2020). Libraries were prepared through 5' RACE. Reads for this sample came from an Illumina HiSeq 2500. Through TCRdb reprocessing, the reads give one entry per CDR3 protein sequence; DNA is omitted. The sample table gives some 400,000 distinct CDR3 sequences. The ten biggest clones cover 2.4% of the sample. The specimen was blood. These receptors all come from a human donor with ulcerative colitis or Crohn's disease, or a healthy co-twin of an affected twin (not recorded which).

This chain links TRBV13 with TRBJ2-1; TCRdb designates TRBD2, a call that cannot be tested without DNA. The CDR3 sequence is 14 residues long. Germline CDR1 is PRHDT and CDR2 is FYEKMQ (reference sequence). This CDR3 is CASSAGGSYNEQFF.

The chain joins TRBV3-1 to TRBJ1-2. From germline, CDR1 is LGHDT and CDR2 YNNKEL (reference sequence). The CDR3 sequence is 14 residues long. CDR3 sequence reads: CASSQDRREVGYTF.

The CDR3 loop is CAWGRQGSGEQYF. The chain uses TRBV30 and TRBJ2-7; checking the TCRdb D call of TRBD1 is not possible without DNA. CDR1 and CDR2 (germline): GTSNPN, SVGIG (reference sequence). The CDR3 totals 13 residues. Full variable domain (rest looked up from reference TRBV30 and TRBJ2-7): SQTIHQWPATLVQPVGSPLSLECTVEGTSNPNLYWYRQAAGRGLQLLFYSVGIGQISSEVPQNLSASRPQDRQFILSSKKLLLSDSGFYLCAWGRQGSGEQYFGPGTRLTVT.

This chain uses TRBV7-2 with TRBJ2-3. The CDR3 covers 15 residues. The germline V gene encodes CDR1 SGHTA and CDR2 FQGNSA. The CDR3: CASSILAGGTDTQYF.

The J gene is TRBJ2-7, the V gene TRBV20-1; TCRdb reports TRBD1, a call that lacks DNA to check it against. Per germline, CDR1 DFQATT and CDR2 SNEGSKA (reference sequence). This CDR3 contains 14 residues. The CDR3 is CSVRKGGGSHEQYF.

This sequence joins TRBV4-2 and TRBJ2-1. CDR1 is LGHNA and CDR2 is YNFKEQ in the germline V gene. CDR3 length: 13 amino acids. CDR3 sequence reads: CASSRGDYNEQFF.

CDR3 residues: CASSIGVRKGGRPSNEQFF. The rearrangement links TRBV19 to TRBJ2-1; TCRdb selects TRBD1, and the lack of DNA leaves this call unchecked. CDR1 LNHDA and CDR2 SQIVND come from the germline V gene (reference sequence). This CDR3 has 19 residues.

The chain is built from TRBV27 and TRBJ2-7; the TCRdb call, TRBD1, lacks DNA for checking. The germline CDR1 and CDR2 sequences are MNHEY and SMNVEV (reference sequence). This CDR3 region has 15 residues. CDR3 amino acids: CASSLYRGGGYEQYF.

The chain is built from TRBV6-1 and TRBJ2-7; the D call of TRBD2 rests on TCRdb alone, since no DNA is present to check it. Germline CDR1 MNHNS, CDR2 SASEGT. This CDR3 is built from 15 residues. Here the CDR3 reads CASSPTSRSSYEQYF.

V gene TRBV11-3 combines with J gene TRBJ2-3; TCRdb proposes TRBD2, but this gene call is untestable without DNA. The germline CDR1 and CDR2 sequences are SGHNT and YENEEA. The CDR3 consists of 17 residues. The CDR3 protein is CASSLDGPSGRADTQYF.

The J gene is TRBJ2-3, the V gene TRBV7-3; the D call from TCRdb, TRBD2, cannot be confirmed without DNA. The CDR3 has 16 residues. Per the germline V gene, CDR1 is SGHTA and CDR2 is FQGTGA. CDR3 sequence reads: CASSRVAGGATDTQYF.

CDR3 amino acids: CSAARREGRGEQFF. V gene TRBV20-1 combines with J gene TRBJ2-1; the D call from TCRdb, TRBD2, cannot be confirmed without DNA. Germline CDR1 and CDR2: DFQATT and SNEGSKA (reference sequence). The CDR3 length is 14 residues.

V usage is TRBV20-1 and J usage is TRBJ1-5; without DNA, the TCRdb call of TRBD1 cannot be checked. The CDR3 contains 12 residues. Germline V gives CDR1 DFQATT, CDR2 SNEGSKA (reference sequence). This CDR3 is CSASGGGQPQHF.

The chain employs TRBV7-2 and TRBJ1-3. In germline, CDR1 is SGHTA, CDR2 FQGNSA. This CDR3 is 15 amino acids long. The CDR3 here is CASSFFAGRGNTIYF.

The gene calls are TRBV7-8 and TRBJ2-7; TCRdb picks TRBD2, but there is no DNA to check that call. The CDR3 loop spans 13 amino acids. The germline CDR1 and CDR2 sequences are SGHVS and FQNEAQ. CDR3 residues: CASSLGLFYEQYF. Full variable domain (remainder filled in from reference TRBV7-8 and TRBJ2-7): GAGVSQSPRYKVAKRGQDVALRCDPISGHVSLFWYQQALGQGPEFLTYFQNEAQLDKSGLPSDRFFAERPEGSVSTLKIQRTQQEDSAVYLCASSLGLFYEQYFGPGTRLTVT.

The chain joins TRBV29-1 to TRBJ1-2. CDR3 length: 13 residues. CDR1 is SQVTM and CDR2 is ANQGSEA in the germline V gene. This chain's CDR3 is CSVVSSYGYGYTF.

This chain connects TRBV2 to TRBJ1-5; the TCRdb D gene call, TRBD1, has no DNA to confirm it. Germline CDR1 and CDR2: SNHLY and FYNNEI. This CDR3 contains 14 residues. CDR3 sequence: CASSVSGAGQPQHF.

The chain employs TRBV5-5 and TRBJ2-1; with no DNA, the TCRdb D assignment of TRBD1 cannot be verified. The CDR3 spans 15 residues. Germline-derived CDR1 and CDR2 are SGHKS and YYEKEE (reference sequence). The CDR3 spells CASSTGTGENNEQFF.

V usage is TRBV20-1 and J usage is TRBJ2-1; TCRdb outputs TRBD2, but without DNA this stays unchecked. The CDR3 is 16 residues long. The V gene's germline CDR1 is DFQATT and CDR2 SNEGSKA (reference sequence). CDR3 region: CSAPGLAGGGPNEQFF.